The 15 T cell receptor beta chains below come from one sample, sequenced in a study of sequential checkpoint blockade in melanoma. Treatment here: randomized to nivolumab then ipilimumab (arm A) or the reverse (arm B). Repertoires were generated with immunoSEQ multiplex PCR, while TCRdb's copy carries only in-frame clones and drops some. The sample yields under 4,000 clones, around a sixth seen once. This specimen consisted of tumor tissue (inferred from file names), obtained from a patient given nivolumab and ipilimumab in sequence. These receptors came from a human donor with melanoma.

The chain employs TRBV6-8 and TRBJ1-1; no clear D gene. Germline CDR1 and CDR2: MNHGY and SAAAGT. The V end was cut by 4 bases, the J end by 3 bases, with 9 bases between. The CDR3 totals 13 residues. The CDR3 DNA is TGTGCCAGCAGTTTTCACCGGGACACTGAAGCTTTCTTT. Translated: CASSFHRDTEAFF.

The chain employs TRBV28 and TRBJ1-5; no clear D gene. Trimming removed 6 bases from V and 3 bases from J, with 9 bases in between. This CDR3 spans 13 amino acids. CDR1 is MDHEN and CDR2 is SYDVKM in the germline V gene. In DNA form, the CDR3 reads TGTGCCAGCAGATCAGGTATCAATCAGCCCCAGCATTTT. This gives the protein CASRSGINQPQHF.

By its share, this clone is medium-sized. This chain connects TRBV6-8 to TRBJ1-1; D gene unclear. The germline gives CDR1 MNHGY, CDR2 SAAAGT. CDR3 length equals 12 residues. V shed 2 bases and J shed 2 bases, with 3 bases lying between them. In nucleotides, the CDR3 is TGTGCCAGCAGTTACGCCAACACTGAAGCTTTCTTT. It codes for CASSYANTEAFF.

By sample share, this clone is medium-sized. A junction boundary mismatches the germline segment, possibly from a read error. The chain is built from TRBV23-1 and TRBJ1-1, with a weak D call TRBD1 (5 bases). TRBV23-1 is classed as an ORF, of uncertain function. The CDR3 spans 16 residues. The CDR3 nucleotides are TGCGCCAGCAGCCAATTCTCTCTTGGGGGGGACACTGAAGCTTTCTTT. Translated: CASSQFSLGGDTEAFF.

In this sample, this clone turned up a few times. The chain joins TRBV6-8 to TRBJ2-3; D uncertain. The CDR3 has 14 residues. CDR1 and CDR2 (germline): MNHGY, SAAAGT. Trimming removed 2 bases at V and 6 bases at J, with 12 bases between. CDR3 bases: TGTGCCAGCAGTTACGAGAACTCGTGGGATACGCAGTATTTT. Amino acids: CASSYENSWDTQYF.

This chain uses TRBV28 with TRBJ1-5, with D possibly matching TRBD1 (6 bases). This CDR3 is 15 amino acids long. CDR1 MDHEN and CDR2 SYDVKM come from the germline V gene. Trimming took off 5 bases at V and 3 bases at J, with 14 bases between the two ends. CDR3 in amino acids: CASSKYGTLNQPQHF. The CDR3 coding sequence is TGTGCCAGCAGTAAATACGGGACACTCAATCAGCCCCAGCATTTT. The full variable domain, its missing parts supplied by reference TRBV28 and TRBJ1-5, is DVKVTQSSRYLVKRTGEKVFLECVQDMDHENMFWYRQDPGLGLRLIYFSYDVKMKEKGDIPEGYSVSREKKERFSLILESASTNQTSMYLCASSKYGTLNQPQHFGDGTRLSIL.

This clone showed up just a few times. The rearrangement links TRBV19 to TRBJ1-1; no clear D. Trimming took off 3 bases at V and 1 base at J, with 6 bases between the two ends. The CDR3 is 13 amino acids. Germline lookup yields CDR1 LNHDA and CDR2 SQIVND (reference sequence). In DNA, the CDR3 is TGTGCCAGTAGTATTTATGGGAACACTGAAGCTTTCTTT. Protein: CASSIYGNTEAFF.

The chain has TRBV19 and TRBJ2-4, with TRBD1 as a possible D gene (6 bases). The V end lost 0 bases, the J end lost 8 bases, and 20 bases lay between the germline ends. This CDR3 is built from 17 residues. CDR1 is LNHDA and CDR2 is SQIVND in the germline V gene (reference sequence). The DNA for the CDR3 is TGTGCCAGTAGTATAGACGGACGCTCAGGGGCCGGTTACATTCAGTACTTC. Encoded protein: CASSIDGRSGAGYIQYF.

V is TRBV6-8 and J is TRBJ2-7; 9 bases map to TRBD2. The CDR3 totals 17 residues. V shed 10 bases and J 3 bases; nucleotides not matched to a gene: 19. Per germline, CDR1 MNHGY and CDR2 SAAAGT. The CDR3 protein is CATLASRGGARGYEQYF. The CDR3 DNA reads as TGTGCCACCTTAGCTTCGCGGGGGGGGGCTAGAGGCTACGAGCAGTACTTC.

The chain links TRBV28 to TRBJ2-1, with D possibly TRBD2 on 6 matching bases. The CDR3 has 16 residues. The V gene's germline CDR1 is MDHEN and CDR2 SYDVKM. Trimming pared 3 bases from V and 5 bases from J, leaving 17 bases between. As DNA, the CDR3 is TGTGCCAGCAGTTTTGCATCGCGGGACCTCGACAATGAGCAGTTCTTC. Its translation is CASSFASRDLDNEQFF. The full variable domain, with the rest looked up from reference TRBV28 and TRBJ2-1, is DVKVTQSSRYLVKRTGEKVFLECVQDMDHENMFWYRQDPGLGLRLIYFSYDVKMKEKGDIPEGYSVSREKKERFSLILESASTNQTSMYLCASSFASRDLDNEQFFGPGTRLTVL.

This clone was seen many times. The chain couples TRBV11-3 to TRBJ2-2; unclear D gene. The V end lost 5 bases, the J end lost 4 bases, and 14 bases lay between the germline ends. The germline gives CDR1 SGHNT, CDR2 YENEEA. The CDR3 is made up of 15 amino acids. The CDR3 nucleotides are TGTGCCAGCAGCCAAGGTCACTATACCACCGGGGAGCTGTTTTTT. The encoded protein is CASSQGHYTTGELFF.

This chain joins TRBV28 and TRBJ1-1, with D perhaps TRBD1 (5 bases). The CDR3 loop spans 12 amino acids. Germline V gene data show CDR1 as MDHEN and CDR2 as SYDVKM. Trimming left V 1 base short and J 8 bases short, with 8 bases between. The CDR3 DNA reads as TGTGCCAGCAGTTTATTGACAGAAGAAGCTTTCTTT. It yields the protein CASSLLTEEAFF.

The chain combines TRBV6-8 with TRBJ2-5, with D tentatively TRBD1 (5 bases). Trimming stripped 5 bases from V and 4 bases from J, with 8 bases between. Germline lookup yields CDR1 MNHGY and CDR2 SAAAGT. The length of the CDR3 is 12 residues. This CDR3 is CASSVQGETQYF. DNA of the CDR3: TGTGCCAGCAGTGTTCAGGGAGAGACCCAGTACTTC.

The table lists this clone with a count of one. V usage is TRBV18 and J usage is TRBJ2-3, with D uncertain. Germline CDR1 reads KGHSH; CDR2 reads LQKENI. This CDR3 has 12 amino acids. The ends were cut back, 3 bases at V and 2 bases at J, with 3 bases in the middle. CDR3 nucleotides: TGTGCCAGCTCACCTTACACAGATACGCAGTATTTT. Translated, it gives CASSPYTDTQYF.

This clone is judged medium-sized. The chain couples TRBV11-3 to TRBJ1-1; D ambiguous. Between the trimmed V and J ends, which lost 3 bases and 4 bases, there was a span of 12 bases. Germline lookup yields CDR1 SGHNT and CDR2 YENEEA. The CDR3 runs to 14 residues. The CDR3 bases are TGTGCCAGCAGCTTTAGGACGGTGGGCACTGAAGCTTTCTTT. Translation: CASSFRTVGTEAFF.